This TCR beta chain was recovered during a study of T cells in Graves' hyperthyroidism and ophthalmopathy. This clonotype was detected many times. Template material for amplifying TCR beta CDR3 regions consisted of RNA transcripts. The HTBI primer set drove a first-round RT-PCR of the TCR CDR3. Via MiXCR, TCRdb re-called the multiplex PCR reads, giving one row per CDR3 protein. The sample gives about 500,000 distinct CDR3 sequences, around an eighth of which show up once; over 15% is in the top ten. Clinical symptoms, serum thyroxine and TRAb, thyroid ultrasound and orbital computed tomography were used for the diagnoses. The CDR3 has 15 amino acids. CDR1 and CDR2 from the germline V gene are SGHRS and YFSETQ. V lost 4 bases and J lost 3; bases outside the gene matches: 7.

The V gene is TRBV5-1, the J gene TRBJ2-3; 8 bases are a match to TRBD1. What was sequenced was blood. The TCR sequence derives from a woman aged 18-29 years with Graves' hyperthyroidism. The CDR3 is CASSPGTGDTDTQYF. The CDR3, as DNA: TGCGCCAGCAGCCCCGGGACAGGAGATACAGATACGCAGTATTTT.